This TCR beta chain is from a study of blood T cell repertoires in COVID-19 (dated by TCRdb to 2018 to 2021). Broadly, across the study: Samples covering the acute and convalescent phases of COVID-19 were provided by collaborators in the United States, Italy and Spain. The material from the prospective study consisted of cDNA or gDNA derived from T cells, B-cell-depleted T cells, or PBMCs. Deeply sampled blood TCRbeta repertoires from subjects exposed to, actively infected with, or recovered from COVID-19 were included in the dataset. The repertoires were released in a freely available public database meant as a resource for research on the immune response to SARS-CoV-2. Samples came from the ongoing ImmuneRACE study (first 160 participants) plus 1,254 subjects from 6 global collaborators. Sample metadata almost always included a de-identified subject ID, COVID-19 status, age in years and sex. HLA class I and class II types, where available, came from metadata supplied by the sample provider rather than from assay-based typing.

The immunoSEQ Assay, a bias-controlled multiplex PCR, was used to amplify TCRbeta CDR3 regions from genomic DNA. For the original study's pipeline: The number of nucleated cells in each sample was estimated by amplification of reference gene primers within the assay. To quantify the absolute abundance of each unique TCRbeta CDR3 rearrangement, sequence reads were collapsed and filtered. Productive Simpson clonality was computed per sample as the square root of Simpson's diversity index over productive rearrangements. TCRdb mirrors the immuneACCESS table, restricted to in-frame sequences. Some clones are absent from its copies; in checked studies, under half trace to an unresolved V gene, and the reason for the others is unknown. That table gives V, J and clone size, and the DNA gave D and trimming. The sample records hundreds of thousands of clones, about 87% of which are singletons. The leading ten clones occupy just under 6.5% of the sample.

The CDR3 runs 13 amino acids, cysteine and phenylalanine included. The read is trimmed to its CDR3 DNA, 39 bases read in frame from base 1. V gives up 10 bases and J gives up 5 bases, and the segment between their germline ends measures 17 bases. On this clone: Its antigen target is currently unknown. Within one base of it there is no much larger clone, and no base qualities were kept.

One collaborating source in Seattle enrolled patients while the patients were actively infected and followed the patients over time throughout the course of disease. Whole blood was collected in K2EDTA tubes by collaborating institutions according to the institutions' own protocols. Collaborator samples were shipped for TCRbeta analysis as frozen whole blood, isolated PBMCs, or DNA extracted from either sample type. The study at large found these results: The amount of clinical and demographic metadata varied by source and participant and was provided uncurated.

The source is a woman aged 45 to 65 with COVID-19, enrolled during active disease. The chain is made from TRBV12-3 or TRBV12-4 and TRBJ1-1; TRBD1 is a possible D gene, resting on 5 matching bases. The sample taken for sequencing was peripheral blood. This receptor has the CDR3 CATRMGGNTEAFF. The sequenced DNA: TGTGCCACCCGGATGGGGGGAAATACTGAAGCTTTCTTT.